The TCR beta chain under discussion was sequenced for a study of beta chain features in type 1 diabetes listed by TCRdb under 2018. For the wider study: No differences in mean age, gender distribution, total cell number or subset yield were found between patients and healthy donors. A total of around 110,000,000 sorted cells were examined across all samples, and a strong correlation was observed between cell number per subset and RNA yield. In the study, recently diagnosed type 1 diabetes patients and matched healthy donors were compared on the TCRB repertoires of their sorted circulating CD4+ T cell subsets. Regulatory and stem cell-like memory subsets were isolated from only 8 patients and roughly 8 healthy donors, whereas naive and central memory subsets came from all 28 donors. What the study reported, not specific to this receptor: Naive, central memory and regulatory TCRB repertoires appeared to be more alike among patients than among healthy donors. Because cDNA rather than genomic DNA was sequenced, highly expressing activated cells could have been over-represented, although no difference in activation and CD3 levels was found between groups. Type 1 diabetes patients showed a moderate but significant shortening of TCRB CDR3 length in all four CD4+ subsets. PCR may preferentially amplify shorter templates, but because patient and control samples were amplified and corrected together, any resulting skew would affect both groups equally. At VDJ recombination sites, type 1 diabetes patients had fewer insertions and more deleted nucleotides, which implies abnormalities in thymic rearrangement. Because small numbers of individuals were included in the HLA sub-analyses, any influence of HLA type on TCRB rearrangement was left unresolved.

This clone was observed a handful of times. Its antigen has not been determined. No qualities accompany the bases; no much larger clone lies one base away. Each donor gave one peripheral blood draw, about 100 mL on average, collected into heparinised tubes. Using a panel that included CD45RO, CCR7, CD25, CD127, CD95 and CD27, naive, central memory, regulatory and stem cell-like memory CD4+ T cells were sorted on a BD FACSAria II. All sorted populations exceeded 95% purity. PBMCs were isolated right away by Lymphoprep density gradient centrifugation and were stained directly, without culture. Samples were stained and sorted in pairs, with one healthy donor and one patient per experiment, so that batch effects were minimized. CDR1 is given as LGHNA and CDR2 as YSLEER, both from the germline V gene. V and J lose 4 bases and 4 bases, and a span of 10 bases separates them. The CDR3 measures 14 amino acids from cysteine to phenylalanine. Only the CDR3 region is kept as DNA, spanning 42 bases read in frame from base 1.

The entire isolated RNA was reverse transcribed using the High Capacity cDNA Reverse Transcription Kit, and thus expressed TCRB transcripts were sequenced. Deep immunoSEQ sequencing was applied to naive, central memory and regulatory T cell samples, giving an average of around 3.4 million total reads per sample. Sorted cells were lysed in RLT buffer and RNA was extracted with DNase-treated RNeasy Micro or Mini kits, depending on cell number. To prevent cross-contamination, each cell subset was processed individually, whereas patient and healthy donor samples were processed jointly. The immunoSEQ multiplex PCR was used to amplify TCRB sequences from cDNA, yielding 87-bp fragments that span the CDR3 region. Sequencing of the amplicons was done on the Illumina HiSeq platform. Turning to the authors' computational methods: Synthetic template baselines were used to correct PCR bias computationally, reads within Hamming distance 2 were collapsed together, and singletons that could not be merged were discarded. Reads were aligned against IMGT to assign V, D and J genes, CDR3 length and insertions or deletions at six rearrangement sites. Within each subset, clonotype counts were normalized to the number of sorted cells before true diversity and Gini coefficients were calculated with the tcR R package. The overlap coefficient, calculated on TCRB nucleotide sequences, was used to measure repertoire sharing. Here the immuneACCESS table is served through TCRdb, limited to in-frame sequences with V and J called. Missing clones are a known gap in these copies; in checked studies unresolved V genes cover under half, and the rest lacks a known reason. The DNA was the basis for D and trimming; V, J and clone size are from that table. This sample lists around 140,000 clones; approximately 10% were detected once. Jointly, the top ten make up 0.65% of the sample.

Specimen: central memory CD4+ T cells from blood. The V and J segments used are TRBV4-3 and TRBJ1-4, with the D segment identity uncertain. The sequence came from a woman aged 40 to 50 in good health. The nucleotide sequence reads as follows: TGCGCCAGCAGCCCGGGTCGGAATAATGAAAAACTGTTTTTT. This codes for CASSPGRNNEKLFF.